The next 2 T cell receptor beta chains were all read from a single sample in a study of CXCR3-negative and CXCR3-positive naive CD8 T cells. The authors made the TRB cDNA libraries by 5' RACE using UMI labels. TCRdb re-analyzed the 5' RACE reads; it lists each CDR3 protein once, without DNA. This sample contains approximately 74,000 distinct CDR3 sequences. Sequencing used naive CXCR3- CD8+ T cells from blood. Subset specified: CD45RO-CCR7+CD27+CD95- naive CD8+ T cells lacking CXCR3 (TNR3-). The receptor source for this set is a human donor in good health. Some clones in this sample may be carry-over from other donors' samples.

V is TRBV21-1 and J is TRBJ2-1; TCRdb's assignment of TRBD2 cannot be checked, as there is no DNA. TRBV21-1 is given as a pseudogene. This CDR3 comprises 16 residues. The CDR3 region is CASIKADGLHKGEQFF.

The V and J genes are TRBV12-3 or TRBV12-4 and TRBJ2-3; as DNA is missing, the TRBD1 call by TCRdb cannot be tested. The CDR3 covers 14 residues. CDR3 sequence: CASKFRGGTDTQYF.